This T cell receptor beta chain was captured in a study of T-cell memory formation after mild COVID-19 (dated by TCRdb to the early 2020s). Broadly, across the study: TCR sequence clusters from the two donors were largely donor specific. Longitudinal TCRalpha and TCRbeta repertoire sequencing tracked T-cell clones expanding and contracting after mild COVID-19 in a couple of donors. Two young, previously healthy adult volunteers made up the cohort, one male and one female.

The germline V gene (reference sequence) provides CDR1 LNHNV and CDR2 YYDKDF. The CDR3, cysteine through phenylalanine, is 18 amino acids long. The read is trimmed to its CDR3 DNA, 54 bases read in frame from base 1. Unmatched junction bases come to 9, with V trimmed by 1 base and J by 1 base. General study outcomes and caveats: SARS-CoV-2 specificity was not confirmed for the second-wave clones peaking on day 37. Only a couple of mild cases were covered in the study, and larger cohorts including severe cases with pre-infection samples were considered necessary. From day 15 to 85, contracting clones showed balanced CD4/CD8 phenotypes, whereas a second wave of clones that expanded from day 15 to 37 leaned towards CD4+. Some responding clones were detected in pre-infection memory, which suggested that pre-existing cross-reactive memory T cells had joined the SARS-CoV-2 response. Contracting CD4+ clones appeared mostly in the CM and EM memory subsets, whereas CD8+ clones were enriched in EMRA.

About this clonotype: Which antigen it targets is not known. Qualities for individual bases were not recorded, and no much larger clone is one base off.

PBMCs were isolated by Ficoll-Paque density gradient centrifugation. TCRdb lists the instrument as Illumina NovaSeq 6000. TCRalpha and TCRbeta cDNA libraries were constructed by 5'RACE with constant-segment primers, with sample barcodes and unique molecular identifiers being introduced. Trizol reagent was used to extract RNA from every sample. Libraries were amplified in two PCR steps, with a second sample barcode and Illumina TruSeq adapters added in the second step. The libraries were sequenced on an Illumina NovaSeq using 2 x 150 bp paired-end reads. The authors' analysis ran thus. With migec v1.2.7, reads were demultiplexed and then collapsed into UMI-guided consensus sequences. Using mixcr v2.1.11, the UMI consensuses were aligned to TRA and TRB V and J templates and assembled into clonotypes. Clonotypes were classified as expanded or contracted when called significant by both edgeR and NoisET, with noise models trained on biological replicates. For edgeR calls, the thresholds were a false discovery rate-adjusted p below 0.01 and a log2 fold-change of 1. PCA with hierarchical clustering of max-normalized trajectories of the 1000 most abundant clonotypes was used as exploratory dynamics analysis. Separately sequenced CD4+ and CD8+ repertoires were used to assign the CD4 or CD8 phenotype of responding clones. Starting from the raw public reads, TCRdb applied fastp trimming at Q25, assembled clones with MiXCR and retained in-frame beta chains. Identical CDR3 protein sequences are pooled into one entry, listed with their most common genes and DNA. The V and J calls follow TCRdb's processing rather than the paper's. The sample table shows around 390,000 distinct CDR3 sequences, and around a sixth are seen once. The leading ten clones occupy about a fifth of the sample.

The chain is made from TRBV15 and TRBJ2-5; 10 central nucleotides agree with TRBD2. Specimen: PBMCs or a T cell subset sorted from them (not recorded which). The receptor comes from a man aged 18 to 29 who had mild COVID-19 (a few samples of this study predate the infection). The sample titles of this study are shuffled in the database, so cell type and time point are left out; the donor was told from shared clones. The CDR3 in this case is CATSRARVAGGFQETQYF. The sequenced DNA: TGTGCCACCAGCAGAGCACGCGTAGCGGGGGGATTCCAAGAGACCCAGTACTTC.